Included here is one TCR beta chain sequence, with context. The antigen is not known. This record comes from a study of chemoradiotherapy in HPV16-positive cancers. Turning to the study itself: Functional T-cell assays on a couple of HPV16-positive patients' cells defined candidate HPV-specific clones and common TCR motifs.

Clones were sequenced by immunoSEQ multiplex PCR, and TCRdb holds only the in-frame ones, with some missing. This sample carries some 13,000 clones, over 75% of them seen once, and the ten largest clones take 0.9% to 1.2%. Germline CDR1 is SGDLS and CDR2 is YYNGEE. Trimming removed 4 bases from V and 1 base from J; junction bases left unmatched: 11. The CDR3 totals 19 residues. Study observations and caveats: In HPV16-positive patients, HPV-responsive T-cell expansion tracked better recurrence-free survival.

The sequence was collected from a human donor with HPV-associated anogenital cancer. This specimen was collected from a patient who underwent chemoradiotherapy. The chain recombines TRBV9 with TRBJ2-3; 14 bases match TRBD2. In DNA, the CDR3 is TGTGCCAGCAGCTATAACCAGGGACTAGCGGGGGCCGGCACAGATACGCAGTATTTT. Translated, it gives CASSYNQGLAGAGTDTQYF. The whole variable domain, remainder taken from reference TRBV9 and TRBJ2-3, is DSGVTQTPKHLITATGQRVTLRCSPRSGDLSVYWYQQSLDQGLQFLIQYYNGEERAKGNILERFSAQQFPDLHSELNLSSLELGDSALYFCASSYNQGLAGAGTDTQYFGPGTRLTVL.